One sample yielded the 27 T cell receptor beta chains listed below, sequenced in a study of T cells in Graves' hyperthyroidism and ophthalmopathy. Amplified regions were TCR beta CDR3 sequences from RNA transcripts. TCR CDR3 underwent first-round RT-PCR with the HTBI primer set. TCRdb re-derived calls from the multiplex PCR reads in MiXCR, one entry per CDR3 protein. The sample shows 150,000 or so distinct CDR3 sequences, more than 20% of them seen only once. Sequenced material: blood. Source of these receptors: a woman aged 45-65 years with Graves' hyperthyroidism that later progressed to Graves' ophthalmopathy.

This clonotype showed up many times. The chain links TRBV3-1 to TRBJ2-6, with D possibly matching TRBD1 (5 bases). Germline CDR1 reads LGHDT; CDR2 reads YNNKEL (reference sequence). The length of the CDR3 is 15 residues. Trimming removed 1 base at V and 2 bases at J, with 6 bases between. As DNA, the CDR3 is TGTGCCAGCAGCCAAGGGGGCGCTGGGGCCAACGTCCTGACTTTC. Its protein product is CASSQGGAGANVLTF. Filled out from reference TRBV3-1 and TRBJ2-6, the complete variable domain reads DTAVSQTPKYLVTQMGNDKSIKCEQNLGHDTMYWYKQDSKKFLKIMFSYNNKELIINETVPNRFSPKSPDKAHLNLHINSLELGDSAVYFCASSQGGAGANVLTFGAGSRLTVL.

This clonotype was recorded many times. The chain links TRBV28 to TRBJ1-2; D possibly corresponds to TRBD1 (5 bases). The germline gives CDR1 MDHEN, CDR2 SYDVKM. V was cut by 8 bases and J by 4 bases, with 23 bases left in between. The CDR3 has 16 amino acids. This CDR3 reads CASLGDAPRYSYGYTF. The DNA for the CDR3 is TGTGCCAGCTTAGGGGACGCGCCGAGGTATAGCTATGGCTACACCTTC.

In its sample, this clonotype was seen many times. V usage is TRBV27 and J usage is TRBJ2-5; D not certain. The V gene lost 5 bases and the J gene lost 4 bases, with 14 bases spanning the gap. CDR1 is MNHEY and CDR2 is SMNVEV in the germline V gene (reference sequence). The CDR3 has 14 amino acids. This CDR3 reads CASSPRSVGETQYF. The CDR3 DNA sequence: TGTGCCAGCAGTCCCCGGTCGGTGGGAGAGACCCAGTACTTC.

This clonotype was seen repeatedly, ten times or more. In DNA form, the CDR3 reads TGTGCCAGCAGCTTACTAGCGGGCTACGAGCAGTACTTC. Its translation: CASSLLAGYEQYF. The chain carries TRBV7-2 and TRBJ2-7; 8 bases match TRBD2. This CDR3 comprises 13 residues. V lost 2 bases, J lost 3 bases, and 0 bases stayed unmatched. Germline lookup yields CDR1 SGHTA and CDR2 FQGNSA. Variable domain in full (rest from reference TRBV7-2 and TRBJ2-7): GAGVSQSPSNKVTEKGKDVELRCDPISGHTALYWYRQSLGQGLEFLIYFQGNSAPDKSGLPSDRFSAERTGGSVSTLTIQRTQQEDSAVYLCASSLLAGYEQYFGPGTRLTVT.

This clonotype occurred many times. This chain links TRBV28 with TRBJ1-1, with no clear D. Germline lookup yields CDR1 MDHEN and CDR2 SYDVKM. V lost 1 base and J lost 6, with 6 bases in between. The length of the CDR3 is 12 residues. As DNA, the CDR3 is TGTGCCAGCAGTTTATCCAGCTCTGAAGCTTTCTTT. Its protein is CASSLSSSEAFF.

This clonotype was seen ten or more times. CDR3 coding DNA: TGTGCCAGCAGCTCAAGAGGACAGGGAAAGCGCACAGATACGCAGTATTTT. This sequence encodes CASSSRGQGKRTDTQYF. The chain couples TRBV7-9 to TRBJ2-3, with 8 bases matching TRBD1. CDR3 length equals 17 residues. V lost 4 bases, J lost 1 base, and 10 bases stayed unmatched. Per germline, CDR1 SEHNR and CDR2 FQNEAQ (reference sequence).

In its sample, this clonotype was seen many times. The chain has TRBV2 and TRBJ1-1; D remains unclear. Trimming removed 7 bases from V and 3 bases from J, with 6 bases in between. The germline V gene has CDR1 SNHLY and CDR2 FYNNEI. The CDR3 sequence is 11 residues long. CDR3 sequence: CASKGDTEAFF. DNA for the CDR3: TGTGCCAGCAAGGGAGACACTGAAGCTTTCTTT.

The genes are TRBV5-1 and TRBJ1-3; maybe TRBD1 (5 bases). Germline V gene lookup returns CDR1 SGHRS and CDR2 YFSETQ. Trimming removed 4 bases at V and 0 bases at J, with 14 bases between. CDR3 size: 16 residues. The CDR3 nucleotides read TGCGCCAGCAGCCCCGGTGCGGGGGGCTCTGGAAACACCATATATTTT. Protein product: CASSPGAGGSGNTIYF.

This clonotype has a count of ten or more. V usage is TRBV5-1 and J usage is TRBJ2-3; 9 nucleotides match TRBD1. The ends lost 0 bases at V and 4 bases at J; junction bases unmatched: 3. The CDR3 spans 15 residues. Germline CDR1 SGHRS, CDR2 YFSETQ. The CDR3: CASSLEGQGPDTQYF. CDR3 coding DNA: TGCGCCAGCAGCTTGGAGGGACAGGGACCAGATACGCAGTATTTT.

This clonotype was seen repeatedly, ten times or more. The chain joins TRBV7-2 to TRBJ2-1; D remains ambiguous. V lost 5 bases, J lost 6 bases, and 23 bases lay in between. The CDR3 extends over 17 amino acids. Looked up from germline, CDR1 is SGHTA and CDR2 is FQGNSA. The CDR3 loop reads CASSPGEEWRFSNEQFF. The CDR3 nucleotides read TGTGCCAGCAGCCCGGGTGAGGAGTGGAGATTTTCCAATGAGCAGTTCTTC. The full variable domain, rest sourced from reference TRBV7-2 and TRBJ2-1, is GAGVSQSPSNKVTEKGKDVELRCDPISGHTALYWYRQSLGQGLEFLIYFQGNSAPDKSGLPSDRFSAERTGGSVSTLTIQRTQQEDSAVYLCASSPGEEWRFSNEQFFGPGTRLTVL.

To note about this clonotype: A single base separates this from a much larger clone, so it may be a read error. V usage is TRBV28 and J usage is TRBJ1-5; 7 bases line up with TRBD1. The J call may be wrong; the DNA end is better matched by TRBJ2-3. The CDR3 contains 15 residues. Per the germline V gene, CDR1 is MDHEN and CDR2 is SYDVKM. CDR3 sequence reads: CASSLLGTDNQPQYF. DNA of the CDR3: TGTGCCAGCAGTTTATTGGGGACAGACAATCAGCCCCAGTATTTT.

There are many counts of this clonotype. The V call is TRBV12-3 or TRBV12-4, the J call TRBJ2-2; D not resolved. Trimming left V 5 bases short and J 6 bases short, with 10 bases between. The CDR3 spans 13 residues. In DNA form, the CDR3 reads TGTGCCAGCAGTCCCTACCAGGCCGGGGAGCTGTTTTTT. Amino acid sequence: CASSPYQAGELFF.

The rearrangement uses TRBV7-6 and TRBJ2-7; a possible D gene is TRBD1 (5 bases). Germline V gene lookup returns CDR1 SGHVS and CDR2 FNYEAQ. V lost 2 bases and J 4 bases, leaving 15 bases between the germline ends. The CDR3 spans 15 residues. The CDR3 bases are TGTGCCAGCAGCTTAAACCAGGGCGCTCCTTACGAGCAGTACTTC. It yields the protein CASSLNQGAPYEQYF.

This chain connects TRBV5-6 to TRBJ1-1, with a tentative D call TRBD1 (6 bases). Germline CDR1 and CDR2: SGHDT and YYEEEE. The CDR3 has 13 amino acids. The ends were cut back, 1 base at V and 6 bases at J, with 10 bases in the middle. DNA of the CDR3: TGTGCCAGCAGCTTGACAGGGCCGTCTGAAGCTTTCTTT. The encoded protein is CASSLTGPSEAFF.

The chain carries TRBV6-2 or TRBV6-3 and TRBJ1-3, with TRBD1 identical over 8 bases. The CDR3 extends over 16 amino acids. Trimming took 6 bases from V and 3 from J; bases not matched to a gene: 10. CDR1 and CDR2 from the germline V gene are MNHEY and SVGEGT. In DNA form, the CDR3 reads TGTGCCAGCAGCGCCTATGGACAGGGCGGTGGAAACACCATATATTTT. This gives the protein CASSAYGQGGGNTIYF.

The chain joins TRBV2 to TRBJ1-5; D is perhaps TRBD1 (5 bases). Germline values: CDR1 SNHLY, CDR2 FYNNEI. The V end was cut by 7 bases, the J end by 4 bases, with 17 bases between. The CDR3 covers 15 residues. In DNA, the CDR3 is TGTGCCAGCAACCGGGCGGGGCCCGGGAATCAGCCCCAGCATTTT. Translated, it gives CASNRAGPGNQPQHF. Supplemented by reference TRBV2 and TRBJ1-5, the full variable domain reads EPEVTQTPSHQVTQMGQEVILRCVPISNHLYFYWYRQILGQKVEFLVSFYNNEISEKSEIFDDQFSVERPDGSNFTLKIRSTKLEDSAMYFCASNRAGPGNQPQHFGDGTRLSIL.

The rearrangement joins TRBV11-2 to TRBJ2-5; 13 bases agree with TRBD2. The length of the CDR3 is 19 residues. Losses at the gene ends were 3 bases for V and 3 bases for J; bases not matched to a gene: 13. Germline V gene sequence: CDR1 SGHAT, CDR2 FQNNGV. The CDR3 here is CASSFDGPWGLAGKETQYF. For the CDR3, the DNA is TGTGCCAGCAGCTTTGACGGCCCCTGGGGACTAGCGGGAAAAGAGACCCAGTACTTC.

This clonotype was detected only a few times. J is TRBJ2-3 and V is TRBV5-4; TRBD2 aligns across 7 bases. This CDR3 spans 17 amino acids. J gave up 0 bases and V 4 bases, and 11 bases lay outside the gene matches. Germline-derived CDR1 and CDR2 are SGHNT and YYREEE (reference sequence). The CDR3 loop reads CASSRGTAGASTDTQYF. The CDR3 bases are TGTGCCAGCAGCCGGGGTACGGCGGGAGCCAGCACAGATACGCAGTATTTT.

V and J are TRBV13 and TRBJ1-1; no definite D call. V lost 1 base and J lost 8, with 8 bases in between. Germline V lookup: CDR1 PRHDT, CDR2 FYEKMQ (reference sequence). The CDR3 loop spans 12 amino acids. The CDR3 reads CASSLVGREAFF. The CDR3 coding sequence is TGTGCCAGCAGCTTAGTTGGGAGGGAAGCTTTCTTT.

This clonotype was detected many times. The chain joins TRBV30 to TRBJ2-4; TRBD1 matches 10 bases. CDR3 size: 12 residues. Unmatched junction bases numbered 2, after V lost 5 bases and J lost 7 bases. Germline lookup yields CDR1 GTSNPN and CDR2 SVGIG (reference sequence). In nucleotides, the CDR3 is TGTGCCTGGTGGACAGGGGGGAACATTCAGTACTTC. Translating it yields CAWWTGGNIQYF.

This CDR3 is CASSPSGLKTYEQYF. CDR3 DNA: TGTGCCAGCAGCCCATCGGGACTCAAAACCTACGAGCAGTACTTC. The genes are TRBV28 and TRBJ2-7; tentatively, D is TRBD2 (6 bases). The CDR3 has 15 residues. Germline V lookup: CDR1 MDHEN, CDR2 SYDVKM. The V gene lost 6 bases and the J gene lost 2 bases, with 17 bases spanning the gap.

Ten or more counts support this clonotype. V usage is TRBV20-1 and J usage is TRBJ2-1; TRBD2 is a possible D gene (6 bases). V was shortened by 6 bases and J by 3 bases, with 9 bases between the two germline ends. Germline V gives CDR1 DFQATT, CDR2 SNEGSKA (reference sequence). This CDR3 comprises 12 residues. This CDR3 is CSATGVYNEQFF. In nucleotides, the CDR3 is TGCAGTGCAACGGGGGTCTACAATGAGCAGTTCTTC.

In this sample, this clonotype turned up many times. The gene calls are TRBV12-3 or TRBV12-4 and TRBJ2-7; 7 nucleotides match TRBD2. The CDR3 is made up of 16 amino acids. Trimming removed 2 bases from V and 0 bases from J; junction bases left unmatched: 7. The chain's CDR3 is CASSLMAGVGSYEQYF. The DNA of the CDR3 is TGTGCCAGCAGTTTAATGGCGGGAGTGGGCTCCTACGAGCAGTACTTC.

This clonotype has ten or more counts. V gene TRBV2 combines with J gene TRBJ1-3; possibly TRBD1 for D (6 bases). The CDR3 has 15 amino acids. V lost 6 bases and J 3 bases, leaving 15 bases between the germline ends. CDR1 and CDR2 (germline): SNHLY, FYNNEI. The CDR3 reads CASSARSRGGNTIYF. Written as DNA, the CDR3 is TGTGCCAGCAGCGCTCGGTCCAGGGGTGGAAACACCATATATTTT. Using reference TRBV2 and TRBJ1-3 for the parts outside the CDR3, the full variable domain is EPEVTQTPSHQVTQMGQEVILRCVPISNHLYFYWYRQILGQKVEFLVSFYNNEISEKSEIFDDQFSVERPDGSNFTLKIRSTKLEDSAMYFCASSARSRGGNTIYFGEGSWLTVV.

This clonotype was seen at least ten times. V gene TRBV12-3 or TRBV12-4 combines with J gene TRBJ2-3; D is possibly TRBD1 or TRBD2 (5 bases each). This CDR3 spans 13 amino acids. The V end was cut by 7 bases, the J end by 0 bases, with 8 bases between. The CDR3 loop is CASNRDSTDTQYF. As DNA, the CDR3 is TGTGCCAGCAATCGGGACAGCACAGATACGCAGTATTTT.

This clonotype was seen more than once but under ten times. This sequence may be a read error, since a much larger clone differs from it by one base. The rearrangement links TRBV30 to TRBJ1-4; unclear D gene. The germline V gene encodes CDR1 GTSNPN and CDR2 SVGIG (reference sequence). The CDR3 sequence is 15 residues long. The CDR3 region has the DNA TGTGCCTGGAGGCGGGAGGGCGGCCTTAATGAAAAACTGTCTTTT. It translates to CAWRREGGLNEKLSF. Full variable domain (outside the CDR3, taken from reference TRBV30 and TRBJ1-4): SQTIHQWPATLVQPVGSPLSLECTVEGTSNPNLYWYRQAAGRGLQLLFYSVGIGQISSEVPQNLSASRPQDRQFILSSKKLLLSDSGFYLCAWRREGGLNEKLSFGSGTQLSVL.

V usage is TRBV6-1 and J usage is TRBJ1-2, with D maybe TRBD1 (5 bases). Germline assignment: CDR1 MNHNS and CDR2 SASEGT. Deletions cut 6 bases from V and 8 bases from J, with 22 bases between. This CDR3 contains 15 residues. CDR3 loop: CASRPTLTAHMGYTF. As DNA, the CDR3 is TGTGCCAGCAGACCGACGCTGACAGCCCATATGGGCTACACCTTC.